These T cell receptor beta chains were read from a single sample in a study of T-cell reconstitution after alpha-beta-depleted transplantation in children. TCRdb independently ran MiXCR on the PCR reads; one entry per CDR3 protein. The sample includes fewer than 1 million distinct CDR3 sequences, 16% of them seen just once. The sample here was PBMCs, mostly from graft donor cells, taken 360 days after TCRalphabeta/CD19-depleted stem cell transplant. The receptors derive from a male patient under 18 who had a stem cell transplant for acute lymphoblastic leukemia, so the T cells may come from the graft donor. The CDR3 runs from the conserved cysteine through the conserved F or W. D genes are given only for firm matches. Rows may omit the clone size; those that give it use once, few, many or a size class.

d_call clone_size j_call v_call cdr3_aa cdr3_nt
. . TRBJ1-5 TRBV5-1 CASSLEGSGQPQHF TGCGCCAGCAGCTTGGAGGGTTCGGGCCAGCCCCAGCATTTT
. . TRBJ2-2 TRBV9 CASSGESVGADTGELFF TGTGCCAGCAGCGGGGAGTCCGTGGGGGCCGACACCGGGGAGCTGTTTTTT
. . TRBJ2-2 TRBV7-2 CASSFMASPGELFF TGTGCCAGCAGCTTTATGGCTAGCCCCGGGGAGCTGTTTTTT
. . TRBJ1-5 TRBV12-3/TRBV12-4 CASSPEVAALNQPQHF TGTGCCAGCAGTCCCGAGGTGGCAGCTCTTAATCAGCCCCAGCATTTT
TRBD2 . TRBJ2-7 TRBV3-1 CASSQGRGLDRGEQYF TGTGCCAGCAGCCAAGGCAGGGGACTAGATCGGGGAGAGCAGTACTTC
. many TRBJ2-1 TRBV12-3/TRBV12-4 CASKAEGPLHPNEQFF TGTGCCAGCAAAGCCGAAGGGCCCTTGCACCCCAATGAGCAGTTCTTC
TRBD2 few TRBJ2-5 TRBV4-2 CASSQRLAGRERETQYF TGTGCCAGCAGCCAGAGACTAGCGGGTCGAGAGAGAGAGACCCAGTACTTC
. few TRBJ2-1 TRBV7-8 CASSLGSGVRSYNEQFF TGTGCCAGCAGCTTAGGATCTGGGGTACGATCCTACAATGAGCAGTTCTTC
. few TRBJ2-3 TRBV20-1 CSAQGLHSTDTQYF TGCAGTGCGCAAGGGCTACACAGCACAGATACGCAGTATTTT
. . TRBJ2-1 TRBV25-1 CASKPEVPHNEQFF TGTGCCAGCAAACCGGAAGTCCCGCATAATGAGCAGTTCTTC
. few TRBJ2-1 TRBV5-1 CASSWPRGGASYNEQFF TGCGCCAGCAGCTGGCCGAGGGGGGGGGCCTCCTACAATGAGCAGTTCTTC
TRBD1 many TRBJ2-1 TRBV12-3/TRBV12-4 CASRDRGENEQFF TGTGCCAGCAGGGACAGGGGGGAAAATGAGCAGTTCTTC
. many TRBJ1-2 TRBV7-9 CASSITPGVYGYTF TGTGCCAGCAGCATAACCCCAGGGGTGTATGGCTACACCTTC
TRBD2 . TRBJ2-2 TRBV15 CATSRAWADVAGAGELFF TGTGCCACCAGCAGAGCCTGGGCTGACGTAGCGGGAGCCGGGGAGCTGTTTTTT
. . TRBJ2-7 TRBV25-1 CASSEAGSITYEQYF TGTGCCAGCAGTGAAGCAGGGTCAATTACCTACGAGCAGTACTTC
TRBD2 few TRBJ2-3 TRBV3-1 CASSQPWGLAGADTDTQYF TGTGCCAGCAGCCAGCCCTGGGGACTAGCGGGAGCCGACACAGATACGCAGTATTTT
. few TRBJ1-2 TRBV9 CASSVEGVGGYTF TGTGCCAGCAGCGTAGAGGGGGTAGGTGGCTACACCTTC
TRBD1 . TRBJ2-7 TRBV12-3/TRBV12-4 CASRPGQSSYEQYF TGTGCCAGCAGGCCGGGACAGAGCTCCTACGAGCAGTACTTC
. few TRBJ2-3 TRBV20-1 CSVRVRTDTQYF TGCAGTGTAAGGGTGCGCACAGATACGCAGTATTTT
. few TRBJ2-1 TRBV5-1 CASSQGHPNNEQFF TGCGCCAGCAGCCAGGGACACCCGAACAATGAGCAGTTCTTC
. . TRBJ2-1 TRBV5-1 CASTPMPPNNEQFF TGCGCCAGCACCCCCATGCCCCCGAATAATGAGCAGTTCTTC
. . TRBJ2-6 TRBV4-1 CASSPRARNVLTF TGCGCCAGCAGCCCCCGGGCTCGGAACGTCCTGACTTTC
TRBD1 . TRBJ2-5 TRBV5-1 CASSPQGKETQYF TGCGCCAGCAGTCCACAGGGGAAGGAGACCCAGTACTTC
TRBD1 . TRBJ1-1 TRBV29-1 CSVEQGARTEAFF TGCAGCGTTGAACAGGGGGCCCGTACTGAAGCTTTCTTT
. few TRBJ2-2 TRBV5-1 CASSLTQSGLFF TGCGCCAGCAGCTTGACGCAGTCGGGGCTGTTTTTT
. . TRBJ2-7 TRBV27 CASSAGRIGYEQYF TGTGCCAGCAGTGCCGGACGGATAGGCTACGAGCAGTACTTC
. many TRBJ1-1 TRBV7-3 CASSFGGVTEAFF TGTGCCAGCAGCTTCGGGGGGGTCACTGAAGCTTTCTTT
. many TRBJ2-7 TRBV5-1 CASSIGTSYEQYF TGTGCCAGCAGCATAGGGACCTCCTACGAGCAGTACTTC
. many TRBJ2-1 TRBV2 CASSRVSYNEQFF TGTGCCAGCAGTAGGGTCTCCTACAATGAGCAGTTCTTC
. . TRBJ1-2 TRBV7-3 CASSLGGRAPYGYTF TGTGCCAGCAGCTTGGGGGGACGGGCGCCCTATGGCTACACCTTC
TRBD1 few TRBJ1-1 TRBV25-1 CATKKADRGQNTEAFF TGTGCCACCAAAAAGGCGGACAGGGGTCAGAACACTGAAGCTTTCTTT
TRBD1 many TRBJ2-4 TRBV7-2 CASSLSWTGGNIQYF TGTGCCAGCAGCTTAAGTTGGACAGGGGGGAACATTCAGTACTTC
TRBD2 . TRBJ2-5 TRBV9 CASSDSPEWIAGVLETQYF TGTGCCAGCAGTGACTCTCCGGAATGGATAGCGGGAGTGTTAGAGACCCAGTACTTC
. . TRBJ2-1 TRBV4-1 CASSQVGVNEQFF TGCGCCAGCAGCCAAGTTGGGGTTAATGAGCAGTTCTTC
. . TRBJ1-2 TRBV18 CASSPPARVNRYGYTF TGTGCCAGCTCACCCCCGGCCAGGGTGAATCGCTATGGCTACACCTTC
. few TRBJ2-1 TRBV3-1 CASSPMGGSYNEQFF TGTGCCAGCAGCCCTATGGGGGGCTCCTACAATGAGCAGTTCTTC
. few TRBJ1-5 TRBV27 CASRPRVSGGRNQPQHF TGTGCCAGCAGGCCACGGGTATCGGGGGGCCGTAATCAGCCCCAGCATTTT
. once TRBJ2-7 TRBV19 CASSISGRPEQYF TGTGCCAGTAGTATATCGGGACGGCCCGAGCAGTACTTC
. . TRBJ2-1 TRBV20-1 CSASHRGRGENEQFF TGCAGTGCTTCCCACCGGGGGAGGGGGGAGAATGAGCAGTTCTTC
. few TRBJ1-1 TRBV10-3 CAISELQAGAFF TGTGCCATCAGTGAGTTACAGGCTGGGGCTTTCTTT
. few TRBJ2-4 TRBV5-1 CASFRLLAKNIQYF TGCGCCAGCTTCCGACTCCTAGCCAAAAACATTCAGTACTTC
TRBD2 many TRBJ2-3 TRBV29-1 CSVEGAGGPADTQYF TGCAGCGTTGAGGGAGCGGGAGGGCCGGCAGATACGCAGTATTTT
TRBD2 few TRBJ2-1 TRBV2 CASRVSGIYNEQFF TGTGCCAGCAGAGTTAGCGGGATCTACAATGAGCAGTTCTTC
. few TRBJ2-3 TRBV5-1 CASSTRLGSTDTQYF TGCGCCAGCAGCACACGACTTGGGAGCACAGATACGCAGTATTTT
. few TRBJ2-2 TRBV11-2 CASSLAGGVDTGELFF TGTGCCAGCAGCTTAGCCGGGGGCGTGGACACCGGGGAGCTGTTTTTT
. few TRBJ2-7 TRBV5-1 CASSPPGARISEQYF TGCGCCAGCAGCCCTCCCGGGGCTAGGATAAGCGAGCAGTACTTC
TRBD1 . TRBJ2-7 TRBV7-9 CASSLPTGFEQYF TGTGCCAGCAGCTTACCGACAGGGTTTGAGCAGTACTTC